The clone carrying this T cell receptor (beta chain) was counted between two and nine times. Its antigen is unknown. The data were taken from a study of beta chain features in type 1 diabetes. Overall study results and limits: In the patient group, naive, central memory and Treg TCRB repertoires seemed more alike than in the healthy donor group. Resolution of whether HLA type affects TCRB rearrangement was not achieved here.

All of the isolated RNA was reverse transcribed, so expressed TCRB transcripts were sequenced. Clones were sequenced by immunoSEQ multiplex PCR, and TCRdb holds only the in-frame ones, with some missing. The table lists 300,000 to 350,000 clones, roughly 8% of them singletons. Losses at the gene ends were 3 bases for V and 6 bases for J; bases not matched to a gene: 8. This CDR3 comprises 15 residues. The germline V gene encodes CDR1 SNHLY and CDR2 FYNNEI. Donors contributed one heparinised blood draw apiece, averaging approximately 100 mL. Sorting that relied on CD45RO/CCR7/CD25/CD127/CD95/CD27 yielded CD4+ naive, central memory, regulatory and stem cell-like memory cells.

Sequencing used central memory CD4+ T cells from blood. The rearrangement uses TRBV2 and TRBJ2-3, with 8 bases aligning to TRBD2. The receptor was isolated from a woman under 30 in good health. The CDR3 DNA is TGTGCCAGCAGTGAGTCCAGCGGGAGTGGTGATACGCAGTATTTT. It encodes CASSESSGSGDTQYF.